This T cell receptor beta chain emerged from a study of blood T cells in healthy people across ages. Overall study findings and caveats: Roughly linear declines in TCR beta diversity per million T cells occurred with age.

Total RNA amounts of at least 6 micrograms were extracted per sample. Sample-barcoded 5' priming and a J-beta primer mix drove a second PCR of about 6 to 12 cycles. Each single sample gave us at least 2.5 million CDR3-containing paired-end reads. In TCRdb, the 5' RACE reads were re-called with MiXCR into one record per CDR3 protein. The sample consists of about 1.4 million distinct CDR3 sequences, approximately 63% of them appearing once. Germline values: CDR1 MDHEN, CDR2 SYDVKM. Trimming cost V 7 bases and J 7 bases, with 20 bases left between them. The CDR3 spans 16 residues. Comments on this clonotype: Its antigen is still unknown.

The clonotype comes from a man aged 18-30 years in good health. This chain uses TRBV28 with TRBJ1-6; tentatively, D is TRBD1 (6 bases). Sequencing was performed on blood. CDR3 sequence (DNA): TGTGCCAGCACCGCAGCTTCGGGGGGCATAAATTCACCCCTCCACTTT. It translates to CASTAASGGINSPLHF. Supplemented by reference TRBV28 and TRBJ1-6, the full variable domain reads DVKVTQSSRYLVKRTGEKVFLECVQDMDHENMFWYRQDPGLGLRLIYFSYDVKMKEKGDIPEGYSVSREKKERFSLILESASTNQTSMYLCASTAASGGINSPLHFGNGTRLTVT.